These 29 T cell receptor beta chains came from one sample sequenced in a study of blood T cell repertoires in COVID-19. TCRdb's table, derived via immunoSEQ multiplex PCR, lists solely in-frame clones and lacks some. This table holds hundreds of thousands of clones, more than 75% found once. Sequences were obtained from PBMCs or T cells enriched from blood (not recorded which). The source of these receptors is a man between 35 and 55 years old who had recovered from COVID-19.

The DNA for the CDR3 is TGTGCCAGTAGTAGCGGACAGGTTAACTCCTATAATTCACCCCTCCACTTT. Its protein product is CASSSGQVNSYNSPLHF. This sequence joins TRBV19 and TRBJ1-6; 7 bases line up with TRBD1. This CDR3 has 17 amino acids. Per the germline V gene, CDR1 is LNHDA and CDR2 is SQIVND (reference sequence). V was pared by 4 bases and J by 0 bases, with 6 bases of the junction left unmatched.

The V call is TRBV5-1, the J call TRBJ1-6; D ambiguous. CDR1 is SGHRS, CDR2 YFSETQ, per germline. The CDR3 has 16 amino acids. Trimming removed 0 bases at V and 10 bases at J, with 17 bases between. DNA for the CDR3: TGCGCCAGCAGCTTGGCTGAAGGGAGGTCGGGGTCACCCCTCCACTTT. It yields the protein CASSLAEGRSGSPLHF. Combining the CDR3 with reference TRBV5-1 and TRBJ1-6 gives the whole variable domain KAGVTQTPRYLIKTRGQQVTLSCSPISGHRSVSWYQQTPGQGLQFLFEYFSETQRNKGNFPGRFSGRQFSNSRSEMNVSTLELGDSALYLCASSLAEGRSGSPLHFGNGTRLTVT.

V and J are TRBV14 and TRBJ1-4, with D possibly being TRBD1 (5 bases). The CDR3 is made up of 15 amino acids. V shed 3 bases and J shed 3 bases, with 11 bases lying between them. The germline V gene has CDR1 SGHDN and CDR2 FVKESK. This CDR3 reads CASSQVTASNEKLFF. CDR3 sequence (DNA): TGTGCCAGCAGCCAGGTGACAGCTTCTAATGAAAAACTGTTTTTT.

The chain couples TRBV14 to TRBJ1-3, with D hard to call. Germline CDR1 and CDR2: SGHDN and FVKESK. The V gene lost 1 base and the J gene lost 1 base, with 8 bases spanning the gap. The CDR3 is 15 amino acids. The CDR3 spells CASSQGSVSGNTIYF. In nucleotides, the CDR3 is TGTGCCAGCAGCCAAGGGTCGGTATCTGGAAACACCATATATTTT. Variable domain in full (rest from reference TRBV14 and TRBJ1-3): EAGVTQFPSHSVIEKGQTVTLRCDPISGHDNLYWYRRVMGKEIKFLLHFVKESKQDESGMPNNRFLAERTGGTYSTLKVQPAELEDSGVYFCASSQGSVSGNTIYFGEGSWLTVV.

The chain joins TRBV20-1 to TRBJ2-3, with TRBD1 matching over 11 bases. With V trimmed by 3 bases and J by 4 bases, 3 bases remained unmatched. Germline CDR1 reads DFQATT; CDR2 reads SNEGSKA (reference sequence). This CDR3 has 14 amino acids. The chain's CDR3 is CSASQGQGADTQYF. The CDR3 nucleotides are TGCAGTGCTAGTCAGGGACAGGGGGCAGATACGCAGTATTTT.

The chain couples TRBV6-1 to TRBJ1-5, with D unclear. From germline, CDR1 is MNHNS and CDR2 SASEGT. V was trimmed by 0 bases and J by 0 bases, leaving 9 bases between them. CDR3 length: 16 amino acids. The CDR3 region is CASSEATVYSNQPQHF. In nucleotides, the CDR3 is TGTGCCAGCAGTGAAGCTACGGTATATAGCAATCAGCCCCAGCATTTT.

This chain uses TRBV27 with TRBJ1-1; D is ambiguous. The CDR3 is made up of 15 amino acids. Germline V gene lookup returns CDR1 MNHEY and CDR2 SMNVEV (reference sequence). V was trimmed by 6 bases and J by 0 bases, leaving 14 bases between them. The chain's CDR3 is CASRVRANLNTEAFF. The CDR3 coding sequence is TGTGCCAGCAGGGTGAGGGCCAACCTGAACACTGAAGCTTTCTTT.

The rearrangement links TRBV28 to TRBJ2-3; TRBD1 might be the D (7 bases). This CDR3 comprises 16 residues. Per germline, CDR1 MDHEN and CDR2 SYDVKM. V gave up 4 bases and J gave up 6 bases, with 20 bases separating them. The CDR3 spells CASSSDRDSLRDTQYF. CDR3 coding DNA: TGTGCCAGCAGTTCCGACAGGGACTCCTTACGGGATACGCAGTATTTT.

The chain uses TRBV5-1 and TRBJ1-1, with D tentatively TRBD1 (6 bases). V was shortened by 2 bases and J by 4 bases, with 12 bases between the two germline ends. Germline V CDR1 and CDR2: SGHRS, YFSETQ. The CDR3 is made up of 14 amino acids. The CDR3 bases are TGCGCCAGCAGCTTACAGGGCCGTGGCACTGAAGCTTTCTTT. It codes for CASSLQGRGTEAFF.

In its sample, this clone was seen once. This rearrangement joins TRBV11-2 to TRBJ2-1; TRBD1 is a possible D gene (5 bases). Trimming cost V 6 bases and J 3 bases, with 18 bases left between them. The germline CDR1 and CDR2 sequences are SGHAT and FQNNGV. The CDR3 runs to 16 residues. The CDR3 DNA reads TGTGCCAGCAGTTCTCCAGGGCGCACTAACTACAATGAGCAGTTCTTC. Residues: CASSSPGRTNYNEQFF. The complete variable domain, with remaining parts taken from reference TRBV11-2 and TRBJ2-1, reads EAGVAQSPRYKIIEKRQSVAFWCNPISGHATLYWYQQILGQGPKLLIQFQNNGVVDDSQLPKDRFSAERLKGVDSTLKIQPAKLEDSAVYLCASSSPGRTNYNEQFFGPGTRLTVL.

The gene calls are TRBV2 and TRBJ2-2; D not certain. The CDR3 is 13 residues long. V shed 3 bases and J shed 7 bases, with 9 bases lying between them. Germline V gives CDR1 SNHLY, CDR2 FYNNEI. The CDR3 region has the DNA TGTGCCAGCAGTGACAGTTCATTCGGGGAGCTGTTTTTT. The encoded protein is CASSDSSFGELFF.

The V and J genes are TRBV6-5 and TRBJ2-7; 8 bases match TRBD1. The V segment lost 5 bases and the J segment 7 bases; nucleotides outside the gene matches: 7. The CDR3 runs 13 residues. Per the germline V gene, CDR1 is MNHEY and CDR2 is SVGAGI. The CDR3 sequence is CASSPRGPGEQYF. The CDR3 DNA is TGTGCCAGCAGTCCCAGGGGGCCGGGGGAGCAGTACTTC.

The CDR3 loop is CASRGNPGGTKGNTEAFF. DNA of the CDR3: TGTGCCAGCAGGGGGAACCCAGGGGGTACTAAGGGGAACACTGAAGCTTTCTTT. The chain employs TRBV7-9 and TRBJ1-1; 7 positions agree with TRBD1. Germline CDR1 SEHNR, CDR2 FQNEAQ (reference sequence). The CDR3 runs 18 residues. V lost 6 bases and J lost 1; bases outside the gene matches: 17. Using reference TRBV7-9 and TRBJ1-1 for the parts outside the CDR3, the full variable domain is DTGVSQNPRHKITKRGQNVTFRCDPISEHNRLYWYRQTLGQGPEFLTYFQNEAQLEKSRLLSDRFSAERPKGSFSTLEIQRTEQGDSAMYLCASRGNPGGTKGNTEAFFGQGTRLTVV.

This clone has a single count. V gene TRBV15 combines with J gene TRBJ1-2, with a tentative D call TRBD1 (6 bases). CDR1 is LNHNV and CDR2 is YYDKDF in the germline V gene (reference sequence). V lost 0 bases and J lost 4, with 18 bases in between. The CDR3 loop spans 17 amino acids. CDR3 region: CATSRDQRTDPAYGYTF. DNA for the CDR3: TGTGCCACCAGCAGAGATCAAAGGACAGATCCCGCCTATGGCTACACCTTC.

The V call is TRBV5-5, the J call TRBJ1-5, with 9 bases lining up with TRBD1. CDR3 length: 15 amino acids. The J segment lost 4 bases and the V segment lost 1 base, leaving 3 bases of the junction unmatched. Germline CDR1 reads SGHKS; CDR2 reads YYEKEE (reference sequence). CDR3 sequence (DNA): TGTGCCAGCAGCTTGTACGGGACAGGGAATCAGCCCCAGCATTTT. The encoded protein is CASSLYGTGNQPQHF.

This clone was observed a few times. The chain couples TRBV4-2 to TRBJ2-3; D is uncertain. V lost 1 base and J 2 bases, leaving 10 bases between the germline ends. Germline V lookup: CDR1 LGHNA, CDR2 YNFKEQ. This CDR3 has 15 residues. The CDR3 DNA is TGTGCCAGCAGCCAAGGTACGGAGATCACAGATACGCAGTATTTT. This gives the protein CASSQGTEITDTQYF.

The V call is TRBV19, the J call TRBJ2-2, with 10 bases identical to TRBD2. The CDR3 totals 16 residues. Germline assignment: CDR1 LNHDA and CDR2 SQIVND (reference sequence). J was trimmed by 7 bases and V by 7 bases; bases with no gene match: 12. The CDR3, as DNA: TGTGCCAGTACCCAGCGGGGGGGCCTCAATGTCGGGGAGCTGTTTTTT. As protein: CASTQRGGLNVGELFF.

This chain joins TRBV5-1 and TRBJ2-2; TRBD2 matches 12 bases. The CDR3 has 18 amino acids. The V gene's germline CDR1 is SGHRS and CDR2 YFSETQ. V lost 4 bases, J lost 6 bases, and 13 bases stayed unmatched. As DNA, the CDR3 is TGCGCCAGCAGCCTACCGGAGGCTAGCGGGAGGGTACCCGGGGAGCTGTTTTTT. It codes for CASSLPEASGRVPGELFF.

The rearrangement uses TRBV11-3 and TRBJ2-1; 10 bases match TRBD1. In germline, CDR1 is SGHNT, CDR2 YENEEA. This CDR3 comprises 17 residues. J was trimmed by 8 bases and V by 5 bases; bases with no gene match: 15. Here the CDR3 reads CASSRDRGRVLLDEQFF. CDR3 in DNA: TGTGCCAGCAGCCGTGACAGGGGGCGCGTATTACTCGATGAGCAGTTCTTC.

The genes are TRBV27 and TRBJ1-2; possibly TRBD1 for D (5 bases). The germline V gene has CDR1 MNHEY and CDR2 SMNVEV (reference sequence). This CDR3 has 13 residues. The V end was cut by 4 bases, the J end by 6 bases, with 12 bases between. The CDR3 bases are TGTGCCAGCAGTTCCACGCGGGGGAATGGCTACACCTTC. Amino acid sequence: CASSSTRGNGYTF.

The chain carries TRBV7-3 and TRBJ2-5; TRBD2 is a possible D gene (7 bases). Germline V gene lookup returns CDR1 SGHTA and CDR2 FQGTGA. This CDR3 contains 14 residues. The V end lost 4 bases, the J end lost 6 bases, and 15 bases lay between the germline ends. The CDR3 is CASSSDGGQKTQYF. The CDR3 DNA reads TGTGCCAGCAGCTCCGACGGGGGGCAAAAGACCCAGTACTTC.

This chain links TRBV28 with TRBJ2-4; D is ambiguous. CDR1 is MDHEN and CDR2 is SYDVKM in the germline V gene. V was pared by 4 bases and J by 0 bases, with 16 bases between. The CDR3 extends over 17 amino acids. The CDR3: CASSYIVRVGAKNIQYF. CDR3 nucleotides: TGTGCCAGCAGTTACATCGTCCGGGTTGGAGCCAAAAACATTCAGTACTTC. The entire variable domain, with the rest obtained from reference TRBV28 and TRBJ2-4, is as follows: DVKVTQSSRYLVKRTGEKVFLECVQDMDHENMFWYRQDPGLGLRLIYFSYDVKMKEKGDIPEGYSVSREKKERFSLILESASTNQTSMYLCASSYIVRVGAKNIQYFGAGTRLSVL.

The chain links TRBV4-3 to TRBJ1-5, with 11 bases matching TRBD1. Germline lookup yields CDR1 LGHNA and CDR2 YSLEER. The CDR3 is made up of 15 amino acids. The V gene end was trimmed by 4 bases and the J gene end by 7 bases; junction bases not matched to a gene: 6. CDR3 DNA: TGCGCCAGCAGCCCGGACAGGGGGCGATGGCAGCCCCAGCATTTT. It specifies CASSPDRGRWQPQHF.

The chain recombines TRBV4-1 with TRBJ2-7; possibly TRBD1 for D (5 bases). The CDR3 sequence is 15 residues long. In germline, CDR1 is MGHRA, CDR2 YSYEKL. V was cut by 6 bases and J by 0 bases, with 15 bases left in between. In DNA form, the CDR3 reads TGCGCCAGCAGTCCTGGACAACCCCCCTCCTACGAGCAGTACTTC. It yields the protein CASSPGQPPSYEQYF.

The chain links TRBV6-2 or TRBV6-3 to TRBJ1-2, with a weak D call TRBD1 (6 bases). V shed 5 bases and J shed 0 bases, with 13 bases lying between them. Germline V CDR1 and CDR2: MNHEY, SVGEGT. The CDR3 sequence is 15 residues long. The chain's CDR3 is CASSIPGAANYGYTF. DNA of the CDR3: TGTGCCAGCAGTATCCCAGGGGCAGCTAACTATGGCTACACCTTC.

This rearrangement joins TRBV6-1 to TRBJ2-6; the D is unclear. V was pared by 2 bases and J by 1 base, with 9 bases between. Germline V gene lookup returns CDR1 MNHNS and CDR2 SASEGT. The CDR3 totals 16 residues. The CDR3 bases are TGTGCCAGCAGTGAATATTCCGGGTCTGGGGCCAACGTCCTGACTTTC. Translated: CASSEYSGSGANVLTF.

The chain has TRBV6-2 or TRBV6-3 and TRBJ2-7; 7 positions match TRBD2. Trimming cost V 5 bases and J 0 bases; bases outside gene matches: 4. The CDR3 runs to 14 residues. Germline V gives CDR1 MNHEY, CDR2 SVGEGT. CDR3 in amino acids: CASSSRDYSYEQYF. The CDR3 nucleotides are TGTGCCAGCAGTAGCCGGGACTACTCCTACGAGCAGTACTTC.

The chain uses TRBV4-2 and TRBJ2-3, with TRBD2 identical over 12 bases. Trimming removed 1 base from V and 2 bases from J; junction bases left unmatched: 10. Germline CDR1 is LGHNA and CDR2 is YNFKEQ. The length of the CDR3 is 19 residues. The CDR3 DNA sequence: TGTGCCAGCAGCCAAGCCACTAGCGGGAGGCCGCTTCACACAGATACGCAGTATTTT. Translation gives CASSQATSGRPLHTDTQYF.

In this sample, this clone turned up many times. The chain couples TRBV27 to TRBJ2-7, with a tentative D call TRBD1 (5 bases). This CDR3 region has 14 residues. CDR1 and CDR2 (germline): MNHEY, SMNVEV (reference sequence). V was pared by 7 bases and J by 5 bases, with 18 bases between. In DNA, the CDR3 is TGTGCCAGCAAGACAGAAGACCGAGTAGACGAGCAGTACTTC. It is translated as CASKTEDRVDEQYF.